What follows describes a single TCR beta chain. Antigen specificity is unknown. The assay was immunoSEQ multiplex PCR, and TCRdb's table has in-frame clones only and misses some. The repertoire holds roughly 120,000 clones, with about nine tenths as singletons. The data were taken from a study of T cell responses to AZD1222 COVID-19 vaccine. Findings of the study overall: The study found vaccine-associated CD4 TCRs spanning spike, dominant at 160-218 and 743-854.

Germline CDR1 and CDR2: MNHEY and SVGAGI. V trimming: 6 bases; J trimming: 6 bases; junction bases outside the gene matches: 4. The CDR3 totals 14 residues. The rearrangement joins TRBV6-5 to TRBJ1-4; 10 bases align to TRBD1. This receptor was obtained from an adult who received the AZD1222 COVID-19 vaccine. Source: peripheral blood, taken 28 days after the second AZD1222 dose. CDR3 region: CASRPGQGHEKLFF. The CDR3 bases are TGTGCCAGCAGACCGGGACAGGGGCATGAAAAACTGTTTTTT.